The table lists the clone carrying this T cell receptor (beta chain) with many counts. No antigen is known for it. Template-switching 5'RACE yielded the TCR cDNA; a universal primer site and UMIs were added in the process. TCRdb used MiXCR to reprocess the 5' RACE reads, holding one entry per CDR3 protein. The sample has around 300,000 distinct CDR3 sequences, roughly 4% seen once. This specimen comes from a study of T cells after yellow fever vaccination. Study conclusions and caveats: Although most clonotypes did not, a small share appeared in both CD4 and CD8 compartments. Clones from primary vaccination mostly reappeared after the booster (around 96% CD4, about 85% CD8). Highly abundant clonotypes carried over from the bulk population could end up in FACS-sorted repertoires as contaminants.

The sample was PBMCs, taken 5 days after the yellow fever booster vaccination. The sequence derives from a man aged 18 to 29 who received the YFV17D yellow fever vaccine.

CDR3 nucleotide sequence: TGTGCCAGCAACGATCGCACCGGGGAGCTGTTTTTT. It yields the protein CASNDRTGELFF. V usage is TRBV3-1 and J usage is TRBJ2-2; no clear D. V was shortened by 7 bases and J by 4 bases, with 7 bases between the two germline ends. The CDR3 loop spans 12 amino acids. Germline V gene lookup returns CDR1 LGHDT and CDR2 YNNKEL (reference sequence).